Sequencing of this T cell receptor (beta chain) was carried out in a study of shared clonotypes between healthy human individuals. Study overall: Each donor had three CD4 naive, three CD4 memory, two CD8 naive and one CD8 memory plate.

Study-level points and caveats: Generally, naive subsets (rather than memory subsets) showed larger estimated richness. Sharing across four donors was seen in about 5% of naive CD4 clonotypes. Though the depth was large, rarefaction showed that sorted-subset sequencing was incomplete.

Of note for this clone: Its antigen remains unidentified.

TCRdb's copy holds only in-frame clones and misses some; the assay was immunoSEQ multiplex PCR. The table records 600,000 to 750,000 clones, around 77% of them present only once. V lost 1 base to trimming and J lost 0 bases, with 4 bases between them. The length of the CDR3 is 14 residues. Germline loops: CDR1 KGHSH, CDR2 LQKENI. The sequence was collected from a woman aged 30 to 39 in good health. Specimen: memory CD4+ T cells sorted from blood. Subset of the sample: CD45RA-negative fraction. The rearrangement joins TRBV18 to TRBJ1-5; unclear D gene. In DNA, the CDR3 is TGTGCCAGCTCACCACGTGATAGCAATCAGCCCCAGCATTTT. Its translation: CASSPRDSNQPQHF.